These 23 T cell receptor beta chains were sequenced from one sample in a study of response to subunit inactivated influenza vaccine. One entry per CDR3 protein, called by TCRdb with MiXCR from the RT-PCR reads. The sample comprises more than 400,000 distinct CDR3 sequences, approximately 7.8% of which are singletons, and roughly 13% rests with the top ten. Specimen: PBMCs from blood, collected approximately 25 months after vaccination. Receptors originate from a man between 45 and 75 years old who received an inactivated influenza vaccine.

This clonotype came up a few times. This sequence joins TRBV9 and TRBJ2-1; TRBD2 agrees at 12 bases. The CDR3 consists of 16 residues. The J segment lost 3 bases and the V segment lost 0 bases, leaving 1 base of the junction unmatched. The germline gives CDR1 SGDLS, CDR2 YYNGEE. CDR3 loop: CASSVASGRGYNEQFF. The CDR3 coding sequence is TGTGCCAGCAGCGTAGCTAGCGGGAGGGGCTACAATGAGCAGTTCTTC.

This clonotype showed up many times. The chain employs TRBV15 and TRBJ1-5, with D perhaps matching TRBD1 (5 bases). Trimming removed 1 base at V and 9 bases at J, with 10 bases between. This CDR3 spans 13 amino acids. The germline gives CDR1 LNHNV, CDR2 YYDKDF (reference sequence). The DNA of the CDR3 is TGTGCCACCAGCAGAGTTGGGGGTGGGCCCCAGCATTTT. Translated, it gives CATSRVGGGPQHF.

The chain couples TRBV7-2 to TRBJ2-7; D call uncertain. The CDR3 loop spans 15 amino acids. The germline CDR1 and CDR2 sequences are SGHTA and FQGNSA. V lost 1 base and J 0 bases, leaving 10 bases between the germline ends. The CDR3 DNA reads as TGTGCCAGCAGCTTAGGTCCAGCAAGCTCCTACGAGCAGTACTTC. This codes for CASSLGPASSYEQYF. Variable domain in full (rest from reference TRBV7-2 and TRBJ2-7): GAGVSQSPSNKVTEKGKDVELRCDPISGHTALYWYRQSLGQGLEFLIYFQGNSAPDKSGLPSDRFSAERTGGSVSTLTIQRTQQEDSAVYLCASSLGPASSYEQYFGPGTRLTVT.

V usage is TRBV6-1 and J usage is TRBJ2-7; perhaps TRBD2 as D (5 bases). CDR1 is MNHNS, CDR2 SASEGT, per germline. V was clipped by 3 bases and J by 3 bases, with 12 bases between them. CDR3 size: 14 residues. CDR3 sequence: CASSDAGGFYEQYF. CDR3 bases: TGTGCCAGCAGTGATGCGGGCGGCTTCTACGAGCAGTACTTC.

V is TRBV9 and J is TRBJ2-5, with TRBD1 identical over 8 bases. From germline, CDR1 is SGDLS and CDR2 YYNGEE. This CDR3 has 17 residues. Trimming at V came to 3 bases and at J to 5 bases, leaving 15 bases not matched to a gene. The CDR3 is CASSAHSQGAGRETQYF. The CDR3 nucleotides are TGTGCCAGCAGCGCCCACAGTCAGGGGGCAGGTAGGGAGACCCAGTACTTC.

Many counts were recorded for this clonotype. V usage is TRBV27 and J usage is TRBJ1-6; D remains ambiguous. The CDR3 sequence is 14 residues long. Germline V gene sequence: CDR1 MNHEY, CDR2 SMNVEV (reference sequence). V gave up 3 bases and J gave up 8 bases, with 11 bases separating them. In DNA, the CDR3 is TGTGCCAGCAGTTTTCTTAGGGAAGATTCACCCCTCCACTTT. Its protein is CASSFLREDSPLHF.

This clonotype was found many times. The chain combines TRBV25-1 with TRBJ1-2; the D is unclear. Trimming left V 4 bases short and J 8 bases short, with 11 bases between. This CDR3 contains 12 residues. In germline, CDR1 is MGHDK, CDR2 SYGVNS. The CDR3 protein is CASSAASWGYTF. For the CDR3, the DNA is TGTGCCAGCAGTGCGGCATCATGGGGCTACACCTTC.

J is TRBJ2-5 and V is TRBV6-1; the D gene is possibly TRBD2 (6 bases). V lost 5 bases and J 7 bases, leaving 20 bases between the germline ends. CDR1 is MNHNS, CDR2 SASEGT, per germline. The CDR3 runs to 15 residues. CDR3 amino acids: CASSPPLAGTVTQYF. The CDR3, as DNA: TGTGCCAGCAGTCCCCCCCTCGCGGGGACGGTGACCCAGTACTTC.

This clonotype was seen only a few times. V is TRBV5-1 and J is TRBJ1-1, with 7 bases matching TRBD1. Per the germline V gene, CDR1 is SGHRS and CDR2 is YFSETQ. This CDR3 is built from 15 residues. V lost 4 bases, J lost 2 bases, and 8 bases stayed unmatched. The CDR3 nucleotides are TGCGCCAGCAGCGATTGGGGGACAGTTAACACTGAAGCTTTCTTT. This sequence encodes CASSDWGTVNTEAFF. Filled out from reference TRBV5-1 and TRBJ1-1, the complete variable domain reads KAGVTQTPRYLIKTRGQQVTLSCSPISGHRSVSWYQQTPGQGLQFLFEYFSETQRNKGNFPGRFSGRQFSNSRSEMNVSTLELGDSALYLCASSDWGTVNTEAFFGQGTRLTVV.

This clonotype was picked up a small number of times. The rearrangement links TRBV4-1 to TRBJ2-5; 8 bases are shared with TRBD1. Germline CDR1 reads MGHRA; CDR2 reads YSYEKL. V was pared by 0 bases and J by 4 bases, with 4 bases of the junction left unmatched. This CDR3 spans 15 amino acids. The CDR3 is CASSQDRGPSETQYF. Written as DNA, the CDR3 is TGCGCCAGCAGCCAAGACAGGGGGCCCTCAGAGACCCAGTACTTC.

As DNA, the CDR3 is TGTGCCAGCAGGCTCAGGGCGGGCTACGAGCAGTACTTC. This codes for CASRLRAGYEQYF. The chain recombines TRBV12-3 or TRBV12-4 with TRBJ2-7; the D gene could be TRBD1 or TRBD2 (5 bases each). The CDR3 has 13 amino acids. The ends were cut back, 6 bases at V and 3 bases at J, with 12 bases in the middle.

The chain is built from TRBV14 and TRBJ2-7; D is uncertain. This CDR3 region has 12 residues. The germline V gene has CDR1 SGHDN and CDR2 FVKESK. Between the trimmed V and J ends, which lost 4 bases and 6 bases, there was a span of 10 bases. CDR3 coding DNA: TGTGCCAGCAGCCGCCTGTTGCGCGAGCAGTACTTC. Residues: CASSRLLREQYF.

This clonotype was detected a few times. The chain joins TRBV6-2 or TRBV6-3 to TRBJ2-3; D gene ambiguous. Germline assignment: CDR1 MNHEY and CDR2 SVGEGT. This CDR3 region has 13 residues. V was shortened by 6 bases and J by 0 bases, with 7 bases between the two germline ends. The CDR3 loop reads CASRSPSTDTQYF. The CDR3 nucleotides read TGTGCCAGCAGAAGTCCTAGCACAGATACGCAGTATTTT.

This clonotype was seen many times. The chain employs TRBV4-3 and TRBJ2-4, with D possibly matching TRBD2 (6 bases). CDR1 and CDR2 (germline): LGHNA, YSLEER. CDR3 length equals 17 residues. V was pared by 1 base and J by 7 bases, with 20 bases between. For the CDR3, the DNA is TGCGCCAGCAGCCAAGGAGCTGGCCGGGACTCAGGGAACATTCAGTACTTC. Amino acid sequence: CASSQGAGRDSGNIQYF.

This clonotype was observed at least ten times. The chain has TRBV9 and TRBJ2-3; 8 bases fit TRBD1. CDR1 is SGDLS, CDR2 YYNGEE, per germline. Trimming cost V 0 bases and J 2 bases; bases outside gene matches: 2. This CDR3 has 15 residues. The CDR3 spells CASSVGTGNTDTQYF. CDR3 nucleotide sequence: TGTGCCAGCAGCGTAGGGACAGGGAACACAGATACGCAGTATTTT.

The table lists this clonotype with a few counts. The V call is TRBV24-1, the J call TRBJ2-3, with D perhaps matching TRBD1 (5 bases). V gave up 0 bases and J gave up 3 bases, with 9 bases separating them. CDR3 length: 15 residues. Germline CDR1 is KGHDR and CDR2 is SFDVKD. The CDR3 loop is CATSDLGQGTDTQYF. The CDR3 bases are TGTGCCACCAGTGATTTGGGTCAGGGAACAGATACGCAGTATTTT.

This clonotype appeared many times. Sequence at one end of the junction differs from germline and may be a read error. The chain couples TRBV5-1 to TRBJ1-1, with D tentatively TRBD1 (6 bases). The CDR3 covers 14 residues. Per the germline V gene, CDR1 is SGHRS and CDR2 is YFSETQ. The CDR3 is CASSLGTLNTEAFF. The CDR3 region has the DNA TGTGCCAGCAGTTTAGGGACATTGAACACTGAAGCTTTCTTT.

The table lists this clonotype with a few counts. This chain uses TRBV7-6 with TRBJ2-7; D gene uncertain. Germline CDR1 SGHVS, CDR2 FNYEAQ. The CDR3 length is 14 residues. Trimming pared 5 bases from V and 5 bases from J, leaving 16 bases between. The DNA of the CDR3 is TGTGCCAGCAGCCTGCGTTACAGCATCCACGAGCAGTACTTC. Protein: CASSLRYSIHEQYF.

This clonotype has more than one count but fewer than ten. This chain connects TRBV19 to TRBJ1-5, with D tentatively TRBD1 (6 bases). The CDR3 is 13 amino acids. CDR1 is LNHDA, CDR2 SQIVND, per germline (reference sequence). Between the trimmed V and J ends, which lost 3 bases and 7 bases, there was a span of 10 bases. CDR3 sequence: CASSMTDRQPQHF. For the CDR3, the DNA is TGTGCCAGTAGTATGACGGACAGACAGCCCCAGCATTTT.

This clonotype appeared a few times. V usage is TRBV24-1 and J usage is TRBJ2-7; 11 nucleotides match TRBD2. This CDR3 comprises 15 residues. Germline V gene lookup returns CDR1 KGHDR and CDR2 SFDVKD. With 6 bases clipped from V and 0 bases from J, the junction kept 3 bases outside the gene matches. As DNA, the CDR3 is TGTGCCACCAGTCCTAGCGGGAGGAACTCCTACGAGCAGTACTTC. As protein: CATSPSGRNSYEQYF.

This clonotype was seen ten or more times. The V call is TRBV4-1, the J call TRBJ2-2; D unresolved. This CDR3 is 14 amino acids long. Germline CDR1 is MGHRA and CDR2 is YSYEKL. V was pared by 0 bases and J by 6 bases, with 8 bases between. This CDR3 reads CASSQDGQAGELFF. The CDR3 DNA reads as TGCGCCAGCAGCCAAGATGGGCAGGCCGGGGAGCTGTTTTTT.

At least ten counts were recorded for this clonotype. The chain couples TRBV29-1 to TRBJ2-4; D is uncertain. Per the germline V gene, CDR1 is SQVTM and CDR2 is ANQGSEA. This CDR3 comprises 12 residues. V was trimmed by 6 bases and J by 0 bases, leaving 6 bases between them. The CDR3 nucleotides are TGCAGCGTCGGAGTAGCCAAAAACATTCAGTACTTC. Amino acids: CSVGVAKNIQYF.

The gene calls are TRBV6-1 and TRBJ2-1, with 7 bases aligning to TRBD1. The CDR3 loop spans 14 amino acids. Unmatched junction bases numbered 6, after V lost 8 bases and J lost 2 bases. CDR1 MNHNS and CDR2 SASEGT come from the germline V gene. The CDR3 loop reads CASSRDSAYNEQFF. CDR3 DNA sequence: TGTGCCAGCTCTAGGGACAGTGCCTACAATGAGCAGTTCTTC.